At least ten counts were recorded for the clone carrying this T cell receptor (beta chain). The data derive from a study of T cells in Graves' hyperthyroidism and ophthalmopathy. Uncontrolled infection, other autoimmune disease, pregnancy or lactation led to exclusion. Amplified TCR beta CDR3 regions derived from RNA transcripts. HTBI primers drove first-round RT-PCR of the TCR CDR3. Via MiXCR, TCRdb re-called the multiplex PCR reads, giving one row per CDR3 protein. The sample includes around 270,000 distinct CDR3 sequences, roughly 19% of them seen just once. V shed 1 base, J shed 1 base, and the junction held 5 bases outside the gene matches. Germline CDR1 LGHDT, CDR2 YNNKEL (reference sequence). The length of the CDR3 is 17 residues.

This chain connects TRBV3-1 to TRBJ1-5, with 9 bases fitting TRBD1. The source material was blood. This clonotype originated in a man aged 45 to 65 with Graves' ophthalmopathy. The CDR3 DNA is TGTGCCAGCAGCCAAGGGGGGGGACAGGGAAGCAATCAGCCCCAGCATTTT. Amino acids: CASSQGGGQGSNQPQHF.